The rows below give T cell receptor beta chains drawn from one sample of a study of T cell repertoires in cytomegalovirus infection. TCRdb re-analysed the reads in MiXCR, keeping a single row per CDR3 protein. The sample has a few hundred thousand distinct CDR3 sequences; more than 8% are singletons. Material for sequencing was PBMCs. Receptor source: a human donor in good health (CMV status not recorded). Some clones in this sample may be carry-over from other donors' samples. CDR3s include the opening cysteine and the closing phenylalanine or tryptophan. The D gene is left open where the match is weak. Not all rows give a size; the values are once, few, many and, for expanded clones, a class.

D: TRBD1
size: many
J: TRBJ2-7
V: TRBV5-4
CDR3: CASSLVGQGEQYF
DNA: TGTGCCAGCAGCCTCGTCGGACAGGGCGAGCAGTACTTC

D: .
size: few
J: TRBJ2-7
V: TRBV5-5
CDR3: CASSHSRDRAYEQYF
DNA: TGTGCCAGCAGCCATTCCCGGGACCGAGCCTACGAGCAGTACTTC

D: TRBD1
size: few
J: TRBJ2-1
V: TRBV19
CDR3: CASDRQGVNEQFF
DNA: TGTGCCAGTGATCGACAGGGGGTCAATGAGCAGTTCTTC

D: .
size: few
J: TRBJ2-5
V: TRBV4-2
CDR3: CASSQELGSAGEETQYF
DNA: TGTGCCAGCAGCCAAGAACTCGGGTCGGCAGGGGAGGAGACCCAGTACTTC

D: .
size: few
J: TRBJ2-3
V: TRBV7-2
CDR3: CASSWSRDTQYF
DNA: TGTGCCAGCAGCTGGAGCAGAGATACGCAGTATTTT

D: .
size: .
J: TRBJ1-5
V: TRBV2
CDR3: CASSRGLSNQPQHF
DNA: TGTGCCAGCAGTAGGGGTCTGAGCAATCAGCCCCAGCATTTT

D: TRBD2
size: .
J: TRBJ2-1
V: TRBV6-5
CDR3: CASGSSGGANEQFF
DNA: TGTGCCAGCGGGTCTAGCGGGGGGGCTAATGAGCAGTTCTTC

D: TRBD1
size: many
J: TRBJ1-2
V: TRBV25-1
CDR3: CASGQTGGYTF
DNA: TGTGCCAGCGGGCAGACAGGGGGCTACACCTTC

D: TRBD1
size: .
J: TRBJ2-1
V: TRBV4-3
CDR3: CASSQSPGQGWYNEQFF
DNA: TGCGCCAGCAGCCAATCACCGGGACAGGGGTGGTACAATGAGCAGTTCTTC

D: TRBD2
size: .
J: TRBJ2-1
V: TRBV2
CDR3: CASSGLAGSHNEQFF
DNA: TGTGCCAGCAGCGGACTAGCGGGAAGCCACAATGAGCAGTTCTTC

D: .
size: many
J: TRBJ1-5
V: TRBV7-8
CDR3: CASSLAQSQRSNQPQHF
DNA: TGTGCCAGCAGCTTAGCGCAGTCACAACGCAGCAATCAGCCCCAGCATTTT

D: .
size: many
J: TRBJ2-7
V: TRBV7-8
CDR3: CASLVRGGAHYEQYF
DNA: TGTGCCAGCCTCGTTCGAGGGGGGGCCCACTACGAGCAGTACTTC

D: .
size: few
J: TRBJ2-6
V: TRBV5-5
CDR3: CASSSLSSSGANVLTF
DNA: TGTGCCAGCAGCTCCCTCAGTAGCTCTGGGGCCAACGTCCTGACTTTC

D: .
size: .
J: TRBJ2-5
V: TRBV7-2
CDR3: CASSFTGGGPETQYF
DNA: TGTGCCAGCAGCTTTACAGGGGGGGGGCCTGAGACCCAGTACTTC

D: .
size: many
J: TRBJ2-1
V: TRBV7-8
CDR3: CASRWGVSYNEQFF
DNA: TGTGCCAGCAGGTGGGGGGTCTCCTACAATGAGCAGTTCTTC

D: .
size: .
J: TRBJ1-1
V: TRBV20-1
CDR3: CSARGKGNTEAFF
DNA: TGCAGTGCTAGAGGAAAGGGGAACACTGAAGCTTTCTTT

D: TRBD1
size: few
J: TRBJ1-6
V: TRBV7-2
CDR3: CARTGGNSPLHF
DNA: TGTGCCAGGACAGGGGGTAATTCACCCCTCCACTTT

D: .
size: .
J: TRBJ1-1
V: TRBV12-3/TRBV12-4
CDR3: CASSLFTAMNTEAFF
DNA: TGTGCCAGCAGTTTATTTACGGCTATGAACACTGAAGCTTTCTTT

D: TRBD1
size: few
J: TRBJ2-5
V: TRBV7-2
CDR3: CASSLQTGDSETQYF
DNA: TGTGCCAGCAGCCTCCAGACAGGGGATTCGGAGACCCAGTACTTC

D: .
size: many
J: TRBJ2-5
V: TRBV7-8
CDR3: CASSLLGEVEEETQYF
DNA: TGTGCCAGCAGCTTACTGGGGGAGGTGGAAGAAGAGACCCAGTACTTC

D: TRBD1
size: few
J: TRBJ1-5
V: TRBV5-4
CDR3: CASSLGTGHNQPQHF
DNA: TGTGCCAGCAGCCTCGGGACAGGGCACAATCAGCCCCAGCATTTT

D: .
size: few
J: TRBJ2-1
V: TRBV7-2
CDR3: CASTPLSLYSYNEQFF
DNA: TGTGCCAGCACCCCCCTGTCCCTGTATTCCTACAATGAGCAGTTCTTC

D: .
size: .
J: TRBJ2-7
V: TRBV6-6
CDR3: CASRTDRSHEQYF
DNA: TGTGCCAGCAGAACAGACAGGTCCCACGAGCAGTACTTC

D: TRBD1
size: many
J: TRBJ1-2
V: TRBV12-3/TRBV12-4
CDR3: CASRYGTGNLYGYTF
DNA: TGTGCCAGCAGATACGGGACAGGGAATCTCTATGGCTACACCTTC

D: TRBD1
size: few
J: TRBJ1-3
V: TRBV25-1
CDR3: CASSEGAGQRISGNTIYF
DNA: TGTGCCAGCAGTGAAGGGGCGGGACAGCGAATCTCTGGAAACACCATATATTTT

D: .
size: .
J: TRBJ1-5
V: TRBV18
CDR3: CASSGGGGINQPQHF
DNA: TGTGCCAGCTCTGGGGGAGGAGGGATCAATCAGCCCCAGCATTTT

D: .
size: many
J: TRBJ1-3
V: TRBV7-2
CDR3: CASSPKVGPLGNTIYF
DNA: TGTGCCAGCAGCCCGAAGGTCGGGCCTCTAGGGAACACCATATATTTT

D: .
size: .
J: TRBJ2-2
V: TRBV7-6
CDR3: CASSLSLGNTGELFF
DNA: TGTGCCAGCAGCTTATCCCTGGGGAACACCGGGGAGCTGTTTTTT

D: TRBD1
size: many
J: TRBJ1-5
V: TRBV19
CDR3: CASSTRPGTGLNQPQHF
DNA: TGTGCCAGTAGTACCAGACCCGGGACAGGGCTTAATCAGCCCCAGCATTTT

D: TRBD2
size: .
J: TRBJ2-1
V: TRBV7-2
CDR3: CASSLARSRTSGYNEQFF
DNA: TGTGCCAGCAGCTTAGCGCGATCCAGGACTAGCGGGTACAATGAGCAGTTCTTC

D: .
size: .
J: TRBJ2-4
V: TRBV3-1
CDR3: CASSQADLDIQYF
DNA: TGTGCCAGCAGCCAAGCGGATTTGGACATTCAGTACTTC

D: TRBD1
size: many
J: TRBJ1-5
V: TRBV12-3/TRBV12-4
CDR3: CASSPGGTGQPQHF
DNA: TGTGCCAGCAGTCCAGGGGGCACGGGTCAGCCCCAGCATTTT

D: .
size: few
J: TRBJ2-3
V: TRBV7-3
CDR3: CASSVTPDLDTQYF
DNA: TGTGCCAGCAGCGTGACGCCTGACCTAGATACGCAGTATTTT

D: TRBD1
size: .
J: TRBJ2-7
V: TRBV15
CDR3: CATSRSGTGPYEQYF
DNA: TGTGCCACCAGCAGGTCCGGGACAGGGCCCTACGAGCAGTACTTC

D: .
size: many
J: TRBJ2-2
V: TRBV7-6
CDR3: CASTVPAGTNTGELFF
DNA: TGTGCCAGCACCGTGCCGGCGGGGACTAACACCGGGGAGCTGTTTTTT

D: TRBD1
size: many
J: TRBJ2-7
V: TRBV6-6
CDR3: CATWDRAYEQYF
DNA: TGTGCCACCTGGGACAGGGCCTACGAGCAGTACTTC

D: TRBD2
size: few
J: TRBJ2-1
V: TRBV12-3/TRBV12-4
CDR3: CASRPTGGRGNNEQFF
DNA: TGTGCCAGCAGGCCGACGGGGGGTCGGGGGAACAATGAGCAGTTCTTC

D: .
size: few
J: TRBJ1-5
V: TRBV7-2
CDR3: CASSTRGESNQPQHF
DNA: TGTGCCAGCAGCACCCGGGGGGAGAGCAATCAGCCCCAGCATTTT

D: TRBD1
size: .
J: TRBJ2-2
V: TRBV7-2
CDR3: CASSFTGGANTGELFF
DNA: TGTGCCAGCAGCTTCACAGGGGGAGCGAACACCGGGGAGCTGTTTTTT

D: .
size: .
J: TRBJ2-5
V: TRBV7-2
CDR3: CASSLERVRETQYF
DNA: TGTGCCAGCAGCTTAGAGCGGGTACGAGAGACCCAGTACTTC

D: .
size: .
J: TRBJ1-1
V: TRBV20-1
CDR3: CSASRGQPNTEAFF
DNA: TGCAGTGCTAGCCGCGGACAGCCGAACACTGAAGCTTTCTTT

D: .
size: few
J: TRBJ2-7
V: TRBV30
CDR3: CAWSRADEQYF
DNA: TGTGCCTGGAGTCGAGCCGACGAGCAGTACTTC

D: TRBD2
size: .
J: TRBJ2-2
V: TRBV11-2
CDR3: CASSATSGATTGELFF
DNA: TGTGCCAGCAGCGCTACTAGCGGGGCGACCACCGGGGAGCTGTTTTTT

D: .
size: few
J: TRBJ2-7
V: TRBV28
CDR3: CASSTPLGQYF
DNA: TGTGCCAGCAGTACCCCCCTCGGGCAGTACTTC